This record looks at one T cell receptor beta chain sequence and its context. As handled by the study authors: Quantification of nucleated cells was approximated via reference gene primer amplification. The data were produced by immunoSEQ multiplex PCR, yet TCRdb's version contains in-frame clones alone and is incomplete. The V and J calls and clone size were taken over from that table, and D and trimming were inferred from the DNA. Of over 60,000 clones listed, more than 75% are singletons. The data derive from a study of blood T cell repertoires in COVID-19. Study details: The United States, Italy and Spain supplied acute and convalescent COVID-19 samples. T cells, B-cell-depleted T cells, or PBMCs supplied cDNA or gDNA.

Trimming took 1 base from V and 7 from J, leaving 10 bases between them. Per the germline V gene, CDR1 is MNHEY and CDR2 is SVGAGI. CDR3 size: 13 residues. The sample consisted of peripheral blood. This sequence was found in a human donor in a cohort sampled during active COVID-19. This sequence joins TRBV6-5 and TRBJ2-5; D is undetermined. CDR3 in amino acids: CASSYLDSGTQYF. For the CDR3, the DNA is TGTGCCAGCAGTTACTTGGATTCGGGGACCCAGTACTTC.